This TCR beta chain emerged from a study of cytomegalovirus exposure and HLA in healthy donors (dated by TCRdb to 2015 to 2018). Regarding the complete study: According to a later analysis, the approximately 120 validation repertoires were produced on the same platform as the approximately 690 repertoires of the first cohort. The study aimed to test whether signatures of past pathogen exposure could be identified by cataloging public T cell receptors. A separate validation cohort of approximately 130 different subjects was used in addition to the roughly 640-subject first cohort. To predict cytomegalovirus infection status, the study combined high-throughput TCR immunosequencing, statistical association of individual TCRs with disease status, and machine learning.

Germline trimming: 6 bases from V, 8 bases from J; junction bases outside gene matches: 7. Its CDR3 holds 13 amino acids, cysteine through phenylalanine. CDR3 DNA only is kept here, 39 bases in frame from base 1. The germline V gene sets CDR1 to MNHEY and CDR2 to SVGAGI. The library was built by means of the immunoSEQ multiplex PCR assay. The authors' pipeline ran thus. To diagnose cytomegalovirus status from the catalog of TCR beta chain sequences, a statistical classification framework was built. TCRdb provides this immuneACCESS table in a form limited to in-frame rearrangements. Some clones are lacking; in checked studies, under half of them reflect an unresolved V gene, and why the rest are absent is not known. V and J calls and clone size come straight from that table; D and trimming were deduced from the DNA. A total of 65,000 to 75,000 clones appear in this sample, roughly 92% of them only once. The top ten clones comprise about 5.7% of the sample.

The donors belonged to the validation cohort of about 120 subjects, which was separate from the approximately 700-subject first cohort. The investigation overall reported the following: The classifier was reported to diagnose cytomegalovirus status with high specificity and sensitivity in both the original and validation cohorts. In vitro tests confirmed that a few of the cytomegalovirus-associated TCR beta chains recognize cytomegalovirus antigens. The authors suggested that the approach could potentially be generalized to other disease states and immunological phenotypes. Subsequent analysis determined that TCRs grouped into clusters in the first cohort also showed a tendency toward co-occurrence across the roughly 120 validation repertoires, and approximately 94% of cluster scores exceeded 0. In the study, some 180 TCR beta chains were listed as associated with cytomegalovirus. A later analysis had no HLA typing for the validation cohort, so co-occurrence there was scored across all 120 repertoires. While some public TCRs were present in many individuals, most TCR sequences turned up only very rarely across donors.

Of note for this clone: Its antigen is currently not known. Base-call qualities are not available, and no considerably larger clone is one nucleotide away.

This sequence uses TRBV6-5 and TRBJ1-2; a stretch of 9 junction bases matches TRBD1. The sequencing sample was made of PBMCs. This receptor was obtained from a man younger than 35 in good health and CMV-seropositive. The CDR3 in this case is CASRDRGAGGYTF. The DNA is TGTGCCAGCAGAGACAGGGGGGCCGGGGGCTACACCTTC.